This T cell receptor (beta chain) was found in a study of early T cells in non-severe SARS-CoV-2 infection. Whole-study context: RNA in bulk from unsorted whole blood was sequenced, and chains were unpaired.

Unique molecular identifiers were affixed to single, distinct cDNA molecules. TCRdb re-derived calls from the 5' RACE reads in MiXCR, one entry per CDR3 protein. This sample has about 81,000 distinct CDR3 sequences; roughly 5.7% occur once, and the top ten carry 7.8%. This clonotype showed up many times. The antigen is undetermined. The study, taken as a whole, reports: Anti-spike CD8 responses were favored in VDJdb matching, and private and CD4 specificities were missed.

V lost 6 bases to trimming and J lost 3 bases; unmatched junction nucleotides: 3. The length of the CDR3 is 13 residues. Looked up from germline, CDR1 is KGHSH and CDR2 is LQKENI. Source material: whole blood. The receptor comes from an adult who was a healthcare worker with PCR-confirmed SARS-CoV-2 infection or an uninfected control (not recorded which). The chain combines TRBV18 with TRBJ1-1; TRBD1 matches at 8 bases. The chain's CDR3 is CASSLQGDTEAFF. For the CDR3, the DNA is TGTGCCAGCTCCCTACAGGGGGACACTGAAGCTTTCTTT.